This is a list of T cell receptor beta chains from one sample in a study of shared clonotypes between healthy human individuals. The protocol was immunoSEQ multiplex PCR, while the TCRdb copy is restricted to in-frame clones and leaves out a portion. The sample lists 75,000 to 100,000 clones, about 45% seen once, with about 14% in the top ten. What was sequenced was PBMCs. These receptors were collected from a woman between 40 and 50 years old in good health. Some clones in this sample may be carry-over from other donors' samples. Each CDR3 is given with its conserved first and last residue. Fields, in order: clone size, J gene, V gene, D gene, CDR3 DNA, CDR3 protein. The D gene is left open where the match is weak. Size is stated for part of the rows, as once, few or many counts, or as a class when the clone is expanded.

size: medium-sized; J: TRBJ1-3; V: TRBV18; D: TRBD1; DNA: TGTGCCAGCTCAGACAGGGGGCGGTATGGAAACACCATATATTTT; CDR3: CASSDRGRYGNTIYF
size: .; J: TRBJ1-2; V: TRBV4-1; D: .; DNA: TGCGCCAGCAGCCGACCCGACAGCTTCTATGGCTACACCTTC; CDR3: CASSRPDSFYGYTF
size: many; J: TRBJ1-2; V: TRBV29-1; D: .; DNA: TGCAGCGGCGCGTCGGCAGACTCTAACTATGGCTACACCTTC; CDR3: CSGASADSNYGYTF
size: many; J: TRBJ2-2; V: TRBV6-4; D: .; DNA: TGTGCCAGCAGTGCCACAGTCACCGGGGAGCTGTTTTTT; CDR3: CASSATVTGELFF
size: .; J: TRBJ2-1; V: TRBV5-6; D: TRBD2; DNA: TGTGCCAGCAGCTTGGTTAGCGGGAGTAATGAGCAGTTCTTC; CDR3: CASSLVSGSNEQFF
size: .; J: TRBJ2-7; V: TRBV29-1; D: TRBD2; DNA: TGCAGCGTTGAAGATGATCGGGGGGGCTACGAGCAGTACTTC; CDR3: CSVEDDRGGYEQYF
size: .; J: TRBJ2-1; V: TRBV2; D: .; DNA: TGTGCCAGCAGTGAAGCAAGGACCACTTACAATGAGCAGTTCTTC; CDR3: CASSEARTTYNEQFF
size: many; J: TRBJ2-1; V: TRBV6-4; D: TRBD2; DNA: TGTGCCAGCAGAGCGCTAGCGGGAGGGTACAATGAGCAGTTCTTC; CDR3: CASRALAGGYNEQFF
size: .; J: TRBJ2-1; V: TRBV7-6; D: .; DNA: TGTGCCAGCAGCGCTGGGAGACCGTCCTCCTACAATGAGCAGTTCTTC; CDR3: CASSAGRPSSYNEQFF
size: .; J: TRBJ2-5; V: TRBV4-1; D: .; DNA: TGCGCCAGCAGCCAAACAGGGCTTCAAGAGACCCAGTACTTC; CDR3: CASSQTGLQETQYF
size: once; J: TRBJ1-6; V: TRBV28; D: .; DNA: TGTGCCAGCAGTTTTCGGGGAGAAGCGCATTCACCCCTCCACTTT; CDR3: CASSFRGEAHSPLHF
size: many; J: TRBJ1-1; V: TRBV7-9; D: .; DNA: TGTGCCAGCAGCCCTCAGGGACGGGAAACTGAAGCTTTCTTT; CDR3: CASSPQGRETEAFF
size: few; J: TRBJ1-4; V: TRBV7-2; D: .; DNA: TGTGCCAGCAGCTTAGGCGGCAGGGTACACGAAAAACTGTTTTTT; CDR3: CASSLGGRVHEKLFF
size: .; J: TRBJ1-5; V: TRBV7-9; D: TRBD1; DNA: TGTGCCAGCAGCTTAGCGACGACAGGGAATCAGCCCCAGCATTTT; CDR3: CASSLATTGNQPQHF
size: .; J: TRBJ2-1; V: TRBV4-2; D: .; DNA: TGTGCCAGCAGCCAGGGGCAGGGTGAGGACAATGAGCAGTTCTTC; CDR3: CASSQGQGEDNEQFF
size: few; J: TRBJ2-2; V: TRBV9; D: TRBD2; DNA: TGTGCCAGCAGCGTAGCTATCGGACTAGCGGGGAACACCGGGGAGCTGTTTTTT; CDR3: CASSVAIGLAGNTGELFF
size: many; J: TRBJ1-5; V: TRBV2; D: TRBD1; DNA: TGTGCCAGCAGTCCTGACAGGGGGTATCAGCCCCAGCATTTT; CDR3: CASSPDRGYQPQHF
size: .; J: TRBJ2-1; V: TRBV7-8; D: .; DNA: TGTGCCAGCAGCGCCCGAGAGGGGACTTACAATGAGCAGTTCTTC; CDR3: CASSAREGTYNEQFF
size: .; J: TRBJ2-5; V: TRBV30; D: .; DNA: TGTGCCTGGAGTGTACGGACCCAGTACTTC; CDR3: CAWSVRTQYF
size: many; J: TRBJ2-5; V: TRBV5-1; D: TRBD1; DNA: TGCGCCAGCAGCGACCTACAGGGGGCGGGTGGGCCCTCCCAGTACTTC; CDR3: CASSDLQGAGGPSQYF
size: .; J: TRBJ2-1; V: TRBV30; D: TRBD2; DNA: TGTGCCTGGAGCCGTGGACTAGCGGGAACAGACAATGAGCAGTTCTTC; CDR3: CAWSRGLAGTDNEQFF
size: few; J: TRBJ2-7; V: TRBV4-2; D: .; DNA: TGTGCCAGCAGCCAAGATCGAGGAGCGCCCTCCTACGAGCAGTACTTC; CDR3: CASSQDRGAPSYEQYF
size: .; J: TRBJ2-5; V: TRBV30; D: .; DNA: TGTGCCTGGAGAGCACGCGGCCAAGAGACCCAGTACTTC; CDR3: CAWRARGQETQYF
size: .; J: TRBJ2-5; V: TRBV29-1; D: .; DNA: TGCAGCTACAACGGAATACAAGAGACCCAGTACTTC; CDR3: CSYNGIQETQYF
size: .; J: TRBJ2-7; V: TRBV7-9; D: .; DNA: TGTGCCAGCAGTTACGGAGGGGGGTACGAGCAGTACTTC; CDR3: CASSYGGGYEQYF
size: many; J: TRBJ2-1; V: TRBV5-1; D: TRBD1; DNA: TGCGCCAGCAGCTACGACCCGGGACAGGGCAACAATGAGCAGTTCTTC; CDR3: CASSYDPGQGNNEQFF
size: .; J: TRBJ2-7; V: TRBV28; D: .; DNA: TGTGCCAGCAGTAGGACAGCAACATACGAGCAGTACTTC; CDR3: CASSRTATYEQYF
size: .; J: TRBJ2-5; V: TRBV7-2; D: .; DNA: TGTGCCAGCAGTCTTGAGGCGGCCCAAGAGACCCAGTACTTC; CDR3: CASSLEAAQETQYF
size: .; J: TRBJ2-5; V: TRBV10-3; D: TRBD2; DNA: TGTGCCAGCAGTTCCTGGGGGGGAAAGACCCAGTACTTC; CDR3: CASSSWGGKTQYF